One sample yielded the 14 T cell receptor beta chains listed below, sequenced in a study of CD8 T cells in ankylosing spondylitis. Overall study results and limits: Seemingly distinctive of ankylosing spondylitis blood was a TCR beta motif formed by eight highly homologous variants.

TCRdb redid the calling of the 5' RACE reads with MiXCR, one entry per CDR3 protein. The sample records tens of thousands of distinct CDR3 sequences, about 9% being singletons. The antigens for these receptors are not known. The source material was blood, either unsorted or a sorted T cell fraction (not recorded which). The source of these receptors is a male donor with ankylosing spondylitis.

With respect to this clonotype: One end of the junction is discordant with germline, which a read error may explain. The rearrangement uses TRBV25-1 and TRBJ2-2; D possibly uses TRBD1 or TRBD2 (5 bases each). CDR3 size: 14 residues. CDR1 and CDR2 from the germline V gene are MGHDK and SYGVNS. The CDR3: CASNEGVATGELFF. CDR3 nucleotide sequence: TGTGCCAGCAATGAAGGGGTAGCGACCGGGGAGCTGTTTTTT.

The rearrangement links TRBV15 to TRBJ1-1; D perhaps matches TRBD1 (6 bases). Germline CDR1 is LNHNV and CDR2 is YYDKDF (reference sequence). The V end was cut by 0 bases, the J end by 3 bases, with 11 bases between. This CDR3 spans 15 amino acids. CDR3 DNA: TGTGCCACCAGCAGAGATATAGGACAGTACACTGAAGCTTTCTTT. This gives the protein CATSRDIGQYTEAFF.

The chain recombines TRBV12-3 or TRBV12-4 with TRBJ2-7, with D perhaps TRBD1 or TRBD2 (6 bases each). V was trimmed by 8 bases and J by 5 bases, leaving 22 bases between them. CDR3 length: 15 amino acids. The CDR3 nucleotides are TGTGCCAGCCTTACGGGGGCGGGTGGTACCGACGAGCAGTACTTC. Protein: CASLTGAGGTDEQYF.

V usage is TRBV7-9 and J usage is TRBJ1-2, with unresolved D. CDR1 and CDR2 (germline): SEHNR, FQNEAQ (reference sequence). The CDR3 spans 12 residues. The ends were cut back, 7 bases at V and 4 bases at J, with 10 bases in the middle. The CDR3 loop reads CASMELSYGYTF. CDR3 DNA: TGTGCCAGCATGGAGTTAAGCTATGGCTACACCTTC.

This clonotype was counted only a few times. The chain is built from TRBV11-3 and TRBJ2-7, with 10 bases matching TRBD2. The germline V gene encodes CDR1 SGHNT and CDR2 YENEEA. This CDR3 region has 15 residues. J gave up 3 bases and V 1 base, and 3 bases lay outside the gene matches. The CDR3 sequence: CASSLGLAGDYEQYV. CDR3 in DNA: TGTGCCAGCAGCTTAGGGCTAGCGGGAGACTACGAGCAGTACGTC.

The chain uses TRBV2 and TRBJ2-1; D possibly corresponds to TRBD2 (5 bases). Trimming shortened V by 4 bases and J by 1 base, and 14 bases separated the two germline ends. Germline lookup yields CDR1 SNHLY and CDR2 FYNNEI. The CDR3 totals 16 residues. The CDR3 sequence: CASSVSGKSSYNEQFF. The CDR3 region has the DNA TGTGCCAGCAGTGTGTCGGGGAAATCGTCCTACAATGAGCAGTTCTTC.

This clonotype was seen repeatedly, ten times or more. This chain's CDR3 is CASSLGTAVNYEQYF. DNA of the CDR3: TGCGCCAGCAGCTTGGGAACAGCCGTAAACTACGAGCAGTACTTC. The V and J genes are TRBV5-1 and TRBJ2-7; D uncertain. Between the trimmed V and J ends, which lost 0 bases and 3 bases, there was a span of 13 bases. There are 15 residues in the CDR3. Germline V lookup: CDR1 SGHRS, CDR2 YFSETQ. The variable domain in full, with the rest retrieved from reference TRBV5-1 and TRBJ2-7, is KAGVTQTPRYLIKTRGQQVTLSCSPISGHRSVSWYQQTPGQGLQFLFEYFSETQRNKGNFPGRFSGRQFSNSRSEMNVSTLELGDSALYLCASSLGTAVNYEQYFGPGTRLTVT.

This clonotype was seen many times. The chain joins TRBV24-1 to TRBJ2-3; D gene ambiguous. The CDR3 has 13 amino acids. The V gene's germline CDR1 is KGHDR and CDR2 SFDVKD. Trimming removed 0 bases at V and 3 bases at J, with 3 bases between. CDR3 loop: CATSDLRTDTQYF. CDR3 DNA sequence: TGTGCCACCAGTGATTTGAGGACAGATACGCAGTATTTT.

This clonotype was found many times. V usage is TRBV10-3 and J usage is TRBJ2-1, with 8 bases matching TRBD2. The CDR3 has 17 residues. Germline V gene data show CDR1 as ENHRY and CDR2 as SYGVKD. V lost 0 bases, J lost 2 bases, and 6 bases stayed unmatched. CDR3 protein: CAISESRLAGTYNEQFF. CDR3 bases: TGTGCCATCAGTGAGTCGAGGCTAGCGGGCACCTACAATGAGCAGTTCTTC.

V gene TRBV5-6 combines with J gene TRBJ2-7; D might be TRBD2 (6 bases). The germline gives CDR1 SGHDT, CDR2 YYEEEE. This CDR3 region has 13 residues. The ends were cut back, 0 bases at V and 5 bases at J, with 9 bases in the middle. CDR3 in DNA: TGTGCCAGCAGCTTGGGGGGGGTCGACGAGCAGTACGTC. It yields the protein CASSLGGVDEQYV.

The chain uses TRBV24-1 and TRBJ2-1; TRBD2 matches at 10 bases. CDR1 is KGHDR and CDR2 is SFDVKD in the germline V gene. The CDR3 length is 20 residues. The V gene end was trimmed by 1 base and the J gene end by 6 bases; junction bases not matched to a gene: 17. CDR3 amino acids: CATSDFALGGSSGSFNEQFF. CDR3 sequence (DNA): TGTGCCACCAGTGATTTCGCCCTGGGGGGATCTAGCGGGAGTTTCAATGAGCAGTTCTTC.

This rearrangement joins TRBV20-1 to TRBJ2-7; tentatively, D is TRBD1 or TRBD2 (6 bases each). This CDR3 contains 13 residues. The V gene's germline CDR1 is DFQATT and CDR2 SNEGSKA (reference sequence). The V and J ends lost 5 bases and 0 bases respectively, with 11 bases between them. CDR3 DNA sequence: TGCAGTGCTGAGGAGGGGGACTCCTACGAGCAGTACTTC. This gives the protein CSAEEGDSYEQYF.

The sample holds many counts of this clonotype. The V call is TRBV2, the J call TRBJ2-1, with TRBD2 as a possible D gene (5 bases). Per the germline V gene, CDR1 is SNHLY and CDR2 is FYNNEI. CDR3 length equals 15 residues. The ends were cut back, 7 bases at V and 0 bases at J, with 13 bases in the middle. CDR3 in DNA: TGTGCCAGCACCGAGGGCGCGGTCTCCTACAATGAGCAGTTCTTC. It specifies CASTEGAVSYNEQFF. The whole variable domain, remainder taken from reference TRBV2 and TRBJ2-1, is EPEVTQTPSHQVTQMGQEVILRCVPISNHLYFYWYRQILGQKVEFLVSFYNNEISEKSEIFDDQFSVERPDGSNFTLKIRSTKLEDSAMYFCASTEGAVSYNEQFFGPGTRLTVL.

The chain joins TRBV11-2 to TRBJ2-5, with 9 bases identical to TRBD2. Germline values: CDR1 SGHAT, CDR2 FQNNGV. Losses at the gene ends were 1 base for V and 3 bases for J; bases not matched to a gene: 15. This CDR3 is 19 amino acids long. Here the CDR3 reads CASSLVDVAGEEKEETQYF. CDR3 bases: TGTGCCAGCAGCTTAGTGGACGTAGCGGGGGAAGAGAAGGAAGAGACCCAGTACTTC.